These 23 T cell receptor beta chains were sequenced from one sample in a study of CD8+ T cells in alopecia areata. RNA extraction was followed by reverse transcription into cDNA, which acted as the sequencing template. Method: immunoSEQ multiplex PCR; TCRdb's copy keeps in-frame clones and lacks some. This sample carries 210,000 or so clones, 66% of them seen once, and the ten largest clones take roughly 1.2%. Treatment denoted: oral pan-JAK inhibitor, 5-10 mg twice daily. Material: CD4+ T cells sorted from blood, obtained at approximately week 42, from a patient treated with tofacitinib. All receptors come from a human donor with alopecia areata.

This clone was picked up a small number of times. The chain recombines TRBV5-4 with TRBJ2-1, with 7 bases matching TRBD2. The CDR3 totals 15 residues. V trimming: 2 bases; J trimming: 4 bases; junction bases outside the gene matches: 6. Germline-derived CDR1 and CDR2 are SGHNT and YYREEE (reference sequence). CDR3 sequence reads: CASSLSGALYNEQFF. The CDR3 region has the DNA TGTGCCAGCAGCTTAAGCGGGGCCCTATACAATGAGCAGTTCTTC. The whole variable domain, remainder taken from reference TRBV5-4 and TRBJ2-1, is ETGVTQSPTHLIKTRGQQVTLRCSSQSGHNTVSWYQQALGQGPQFIFQYYREEENGRGNFPPRFSGLQFPNYSSELNVNALELDDSALYLCASSLSGALYNEQFFGPGTRLTVL.

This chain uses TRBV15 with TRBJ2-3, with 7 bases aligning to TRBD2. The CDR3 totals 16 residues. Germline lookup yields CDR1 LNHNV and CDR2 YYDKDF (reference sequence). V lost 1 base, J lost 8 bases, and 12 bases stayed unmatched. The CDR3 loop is CATSRVKASGTFTQYF. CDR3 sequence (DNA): TGTGCCACCAGCAGAGTAAAAGCTAGCGGAACATTTACGCAGTATTTT. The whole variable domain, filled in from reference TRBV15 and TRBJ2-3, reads DAMVIQNPRYQVTQFGKPVTLSCSQTLNHNVMYWYQQKSSQAPKLLFHYYDKDFNNEADTPDNFQSRRPNTSFCFLDIRSPGLGDTAMYLCATSRVKASGTFTQYFGPGTRLTVL.

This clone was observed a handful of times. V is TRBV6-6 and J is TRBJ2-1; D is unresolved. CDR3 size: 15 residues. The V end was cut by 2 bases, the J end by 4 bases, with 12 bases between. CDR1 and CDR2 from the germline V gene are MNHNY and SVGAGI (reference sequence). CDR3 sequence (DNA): TGTGCCAGCAGTTACGAGTCCCAGCAGTACAATGAGCAGTTCTTC. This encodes CASSYESQQYNEQFF.

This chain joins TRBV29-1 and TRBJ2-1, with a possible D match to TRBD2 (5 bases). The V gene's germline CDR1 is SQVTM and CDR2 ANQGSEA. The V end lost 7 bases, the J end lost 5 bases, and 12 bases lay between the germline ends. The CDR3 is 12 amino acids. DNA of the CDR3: TGCAGCGGAAAGGCTAGCCACAATGAGCAGTTCTTC. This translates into CSGKASHNEQFF.

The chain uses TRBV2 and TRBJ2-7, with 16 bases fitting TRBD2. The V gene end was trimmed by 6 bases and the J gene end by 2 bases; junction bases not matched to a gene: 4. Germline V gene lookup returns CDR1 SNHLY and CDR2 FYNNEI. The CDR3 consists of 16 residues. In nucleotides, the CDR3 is TGTGCCAGCAGATCCGGGACTAGCGGGGGGGCCTACGAGCAGTACTTC. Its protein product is CASRSGTSGGAYEQYF.

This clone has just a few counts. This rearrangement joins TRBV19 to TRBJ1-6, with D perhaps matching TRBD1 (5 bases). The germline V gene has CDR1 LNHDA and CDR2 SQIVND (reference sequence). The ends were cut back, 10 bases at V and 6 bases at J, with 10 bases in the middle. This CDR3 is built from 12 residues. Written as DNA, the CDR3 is TGTGCCACCGGGGCCCCTAATTCACCCCTCCACTTT. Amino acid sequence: CATGAPNSPLHF.

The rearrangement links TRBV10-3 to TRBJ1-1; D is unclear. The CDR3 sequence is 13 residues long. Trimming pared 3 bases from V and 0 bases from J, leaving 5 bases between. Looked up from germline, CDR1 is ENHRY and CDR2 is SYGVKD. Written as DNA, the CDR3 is TGTGCCATCAGTGAAGTGATGAACACTGAAGCTTTCTTT. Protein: CAISEVMNTEAFF.

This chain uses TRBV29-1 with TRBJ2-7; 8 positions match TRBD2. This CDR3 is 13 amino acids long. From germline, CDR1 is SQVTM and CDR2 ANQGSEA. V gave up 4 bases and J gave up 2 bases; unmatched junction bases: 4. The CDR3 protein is CSVVLAAAYEQYF. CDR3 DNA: TGCAGCGTTGTACTAGCGGCAGCCTACGAGCAGTACTTC.

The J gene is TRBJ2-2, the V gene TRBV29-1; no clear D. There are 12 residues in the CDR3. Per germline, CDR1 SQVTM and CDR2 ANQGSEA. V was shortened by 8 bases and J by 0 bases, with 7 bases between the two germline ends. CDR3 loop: CSTAANTGELFF. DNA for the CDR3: TGCAGCACAGCCGCGAACACCGGGGAGCTGTTTTTT.

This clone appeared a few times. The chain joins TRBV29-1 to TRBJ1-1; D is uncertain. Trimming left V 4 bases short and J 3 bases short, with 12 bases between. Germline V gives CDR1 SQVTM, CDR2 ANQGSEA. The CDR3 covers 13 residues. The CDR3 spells CSVVMSGDTEAFF. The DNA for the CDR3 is TGCAGCGTTGTAATGAGTGGGGACACTGAAGCTTTCTTT.

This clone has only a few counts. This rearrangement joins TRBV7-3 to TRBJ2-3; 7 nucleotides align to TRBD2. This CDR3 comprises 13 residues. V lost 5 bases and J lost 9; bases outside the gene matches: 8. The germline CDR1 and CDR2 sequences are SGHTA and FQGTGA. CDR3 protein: CASSPWGAGTQYF. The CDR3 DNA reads TGTGCCAGCAGCCCCTGGGGAGCGGGGACGCAGTATTTT.

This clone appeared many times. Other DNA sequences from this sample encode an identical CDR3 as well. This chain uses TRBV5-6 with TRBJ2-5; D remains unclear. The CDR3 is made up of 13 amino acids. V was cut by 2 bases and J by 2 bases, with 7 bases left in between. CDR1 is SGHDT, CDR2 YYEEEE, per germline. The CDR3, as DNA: TGTGCCAGCAGCTTTGTTGGGCAAGAGACCCAGTACTTC. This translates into CASSFVGQETQYF.

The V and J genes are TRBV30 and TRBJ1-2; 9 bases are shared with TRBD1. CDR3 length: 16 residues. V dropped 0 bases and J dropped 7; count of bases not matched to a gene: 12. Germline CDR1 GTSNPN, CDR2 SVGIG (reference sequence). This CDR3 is CAWSVLLGTGSSGYTF. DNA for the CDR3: TGTGCCTGGAGTGTACTGCTTGGGACAGGGTCATCTGGCTACACCTTC.

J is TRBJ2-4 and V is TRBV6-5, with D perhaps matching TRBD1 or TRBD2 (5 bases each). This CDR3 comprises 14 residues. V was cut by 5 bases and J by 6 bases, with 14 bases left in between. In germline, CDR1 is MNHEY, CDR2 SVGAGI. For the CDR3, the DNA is TGTGCCAGCAGTGCCTCGGGACCTCTAAACATTCAGTACTTC. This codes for CASSASGPLNIQYF.

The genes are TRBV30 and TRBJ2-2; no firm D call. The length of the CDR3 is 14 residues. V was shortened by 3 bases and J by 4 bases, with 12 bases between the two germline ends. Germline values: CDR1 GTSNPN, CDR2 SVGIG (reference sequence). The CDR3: CAWSAWAATGELFF. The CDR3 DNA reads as TGTGCCTGGAGCGCTTGGGCGGCCACCGGGGAGCTGTTTTTT.

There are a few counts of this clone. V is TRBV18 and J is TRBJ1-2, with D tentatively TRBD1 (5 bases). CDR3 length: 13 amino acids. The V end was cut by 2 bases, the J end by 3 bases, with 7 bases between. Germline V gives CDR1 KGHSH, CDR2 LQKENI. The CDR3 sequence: CASSPATDYGYTF. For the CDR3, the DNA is TGTGCCAGCTCACCAGCGACAGACTATGGCTACACCTTC.

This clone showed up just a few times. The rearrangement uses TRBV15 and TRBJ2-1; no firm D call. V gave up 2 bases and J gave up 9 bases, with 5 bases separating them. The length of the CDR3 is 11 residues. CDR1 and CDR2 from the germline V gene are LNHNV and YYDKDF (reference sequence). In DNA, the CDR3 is TGTGCCACCAGCAGATCCACTGAGCAGTTCTTC. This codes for CATSRSTEQFF.

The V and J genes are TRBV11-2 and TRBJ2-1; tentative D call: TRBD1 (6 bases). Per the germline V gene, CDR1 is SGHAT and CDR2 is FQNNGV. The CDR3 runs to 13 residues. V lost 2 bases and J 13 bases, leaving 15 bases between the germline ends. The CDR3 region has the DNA TGTGCCAGCAGCTTACAAGACAGGCCTCTTCAGTTCTTC. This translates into CASSLQDRPLQFF.

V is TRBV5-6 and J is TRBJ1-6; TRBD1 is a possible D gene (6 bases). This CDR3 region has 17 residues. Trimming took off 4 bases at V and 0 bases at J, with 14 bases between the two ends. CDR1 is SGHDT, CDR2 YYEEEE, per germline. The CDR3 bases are TGTGCCAGCAGCCCGCAGGGGCCGAGCTCCTATAATTCACCCCTCCACTTT. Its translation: CASSPQGPSSYNSPLHF.

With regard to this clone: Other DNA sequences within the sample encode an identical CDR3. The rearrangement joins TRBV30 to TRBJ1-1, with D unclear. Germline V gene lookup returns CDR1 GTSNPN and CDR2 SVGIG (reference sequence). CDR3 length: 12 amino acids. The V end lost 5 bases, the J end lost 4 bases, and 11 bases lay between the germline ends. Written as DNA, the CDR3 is TGTGCCTGGGGGCAAGGAGGCACTGAAGCTTTCTTT. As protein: CAWGQGGTEAFF.

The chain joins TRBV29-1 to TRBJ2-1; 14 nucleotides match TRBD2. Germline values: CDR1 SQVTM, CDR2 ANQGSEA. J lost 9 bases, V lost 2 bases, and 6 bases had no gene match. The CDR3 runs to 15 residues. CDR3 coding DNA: TGCAGCGTTGAAAGACTAGCGGGGGGGCCGGGTGAGCAGTTCTTC. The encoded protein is CSVERLAGGPGEQFF.

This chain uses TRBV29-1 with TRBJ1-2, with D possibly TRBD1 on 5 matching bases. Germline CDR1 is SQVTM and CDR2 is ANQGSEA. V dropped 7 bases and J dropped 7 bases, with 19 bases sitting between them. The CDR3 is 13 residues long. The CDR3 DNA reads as TGCAGCGCCCAAGGAGAGGGAAGGGGTGGCTACACCTTC. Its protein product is CSAQGEGRGGYTF.

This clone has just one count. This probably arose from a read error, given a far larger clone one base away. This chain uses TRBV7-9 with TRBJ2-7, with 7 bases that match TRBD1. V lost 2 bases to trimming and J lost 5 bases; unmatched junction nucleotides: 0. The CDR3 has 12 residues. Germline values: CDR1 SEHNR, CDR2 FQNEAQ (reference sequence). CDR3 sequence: CASSLQGDEQYF. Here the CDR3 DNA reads TGTGCCAGCAGCTTACAGGGGGACGAGCAGTACTTC.